What follows are 21 T cell receptor beta chains derived from one specimen sequenced in a study of identical twins. TCRdb reprocessed the 5' RACE reads via MiXCR and lists one record per CDR3 protein. The sample has about 530,000 distinct CDR3 sequences, around 15% seen once; the top ten hold more than 0.4%. A further study also used this sample, focusing on yellow fever vaccine responses in identical twins.

Sequenced input: CD4+ T cells sorted from blood. The receptors here all came from a woman younger than 30 in good health.

The chain recombines TRBV12-3 or TRBV12-4 with TRBJ2-3; either TRBD1 or TRBD2 may fit D (6 bases each). Between the trimmed V and J ends, which lost 8 bases and 5 bases, there was a span of 23 bases. This CDR3 is built from 16 residues. CDR3 amino acids: CASGLHRGQGGDTQYF. CDR3 in DNA: TGTGCCAGCGGACTCCACCGGGGGCAGGGCGGAGATACGCAGTATTTT.

This clonotype has at least ten counts. V usage is TRBV12-3 or TRBV12-4 and J usage is TRBJ1-5, with a weak D call TRBD1 (5 bases). This CDR3 has 13 amino acids. V gave up 5 bases and J gave up 2 bases, with 7 bases separating them. The CDR3 region has the DNA TGTGCCAGCAGTCGGGGGGGCAATCAGCCCCAGCATTTT. It codes for CASSRGGNQPQHF.

CDR3 sequence (DNA): TGTGCCAGCAGCTCAGGCAGTGAGCAGTTCTTC. This encodes CASSSGSEQFF. The V call is TRBV7-9, the J call TRBJ2-1, with D hard to call. Germline CDR1 and CDR2: SEHNR and FQNEAQ (reference sequence). There are 11 residues in the CDR3. The V and J ends lost 4 bases and 9 bases respectively, with 7 bases between them.

At least ten counts were recorded for this clonotype. One end of the junction varies from germline; a read error may be responsible. The chain joins TRBV5-1 to TRBJ2-2; D ambiguous. The CDR3 is 14 residues long. Per germline, CDR1 SGHRS and CDR2 YFSETQ. The CDR3 protein is CASSLVGNTGELFF. The CDR3 nucleotides read TGTGCCAGCAGTTTAGTGGGGAACACCGGGGAGCTGTTTTTT.

This clonotype was seen a handful of times. J is TRBJ2-1 and V is TRBV6-1; 10 bases are a match to TRBD1. This CDR3 is built from 16 residues. The germline V gene encodes CDR1 MNHNS and CDR2 SASEGT. Losses at the gene ends were 6 bases for V and 6 bases for J; bases not matched to a gene: 11. DNA of the CDR3: TGTGCCAGCAGGAAAACCGGGACAGGGGTTTTCAATGAGCAGTTCTTC. Translating gives CASRKTGTGVFNEQFF.

The chain employs TRBV24-1 and TRBJ2-1, with D tentatively TRBD2 (5 bases). There are 17 residues in the CDR3. The V and J ends lost 3 bases and 0 bases respectively, with 14 bases between them. Germline assignment: CDR1 KGHDR and CDR2 SFDVKD. CDR3: CATSDVTPGSSYNEQFF. In DNA, the CDR3 is TGTGCCACCAGTGATGTGACACCGGGATCCTCCTACAATGAGCAGTTCTTC.

The chain recombines TRBV29-1 with TRBJ2-1, with 9 bases fitting TRBD2. The junction had 7 bases not matched to a gene; V was cut back by 1 base and J by 6 bases. The V gene's germline CDR1 is SQVTM and CDR2 ANQGSEA. CDR3 length: 15 residues. The CDR3 here is CSVEVLAGVANEQFF. The CDR3 DNA sequence: TGCAGCGTTGAAGTCTTAGCGGGAGTTGCCAATGAGCAGTTCTTC.

This clonotype was seen more than once but under ten times. V is TRBV20-1 and J is TRBJ1-5; 7 nucleotides match TRBD1. Trimming cost V 3 bases and J 0 bases; bases outside gene matches: 5. The CDR3 is 15 residues long. Looked up from germline, CDR1 is DFQATT and CDR2 is SNEGSKA (reference sequence). This CDR3 is CSARPTGDSNQPQHF. The DNA of the CDR3 is TGCAGTGCTAGGCCCACAGGGGATAGCAATCAGCCCCAGCATTTT.

V and J are TRBV28 and TRBJ2-1; TRBD2 agrees at 9 bases. The germline gives CDR1 MDHEN, CDR2 SYDVKM. This CDR3 is 17 amino acids long. V lost 5 bases and J lost 2; bases outside the gene matches: 10. Here the CDR3 reads CASSPLASSGTYNEQFF. Here the CDR3 DNA reads TGTGCCAGCAGTCCCCTTGCGTCTAGCGGGACCTACAATGAGCAGTTCTTC.

This clonotype was detected a few times. V and J are TRBV20-1 and TRBJ2-3, with 12 nucleotides matching TRBD2. Trimming cost V 4 bases and J 4 bases; bases outside gene matches: 6. The germline V gene has CDR1 DFQATT and CDR2 SNEGSKA (reference sequence). CDR3 length: 15 amino acids. Written as DNA, the CDR3 is TGCAGTGCTATCCGACTAGCGGGGGTTTCAGATACGCAGTATTTT. It encodes CSAIRLAGVSDTQYF.

This clonotype was detected a few times. The chain is built from TRBV27 and TRBJ2-1; D possibly corresponds to TRBD2 (6 bases). The CDR3 consists of 16 residues. Germline CDR1 reads MNHEY; CDR2 reads SMNVEV (reference sequence). V dropped 0 bases and J dropped 4 bases, with 13 bases sitting between them. The CDR3 nucleotides are TGTGCCAGCAGTTTATCCTCACGGGAGAGATACAATGAGCAGTTCTTC. As protein: CASSLSSRERYNEQFF.

In its sample, this clonotype was seen once. The V gene is TRBV18, the J gene TRBJ2-3, with 9 bases fitting TRBD1. Germline V gives CDR1 KGHSH, CDR2 LQKENI. The CDR3 is 15 amino acids. After removal of 5 bases from V and 6 bases from J, the junction contained 9 bases not matched to a gene. CDR3 bases: TGTGCCAGCTCAAGCACCGGGACAGGGACGGATACGCAGTATTTT. It is translated as CASSSTGTGTDTQYF.

The rearrangement links TRBV19 to TRBJ2-3, with D hard to call. CDR3 size: 14 residues. V lost 3 bases, J lost 2 bases, and 9 bases lay in between. Germline assignment: CDR1 LNHDA and CDR2 SQIVND (reference sequence). The CDR3 nucleotides are TGTGCCAGTAGTATCGGTTCTACCACAGATACGCAGTATTTT. Translating it yields CASSIGSTTDTQYF.

The chain joins TRBV12-3 or TRBV12-4 to TRBJ2-5; 7 bases align to TRBD2. The CDR3 has 15 amino acids. Trimming took 3 bases from V and 5 from J; bases not matched to a gene: 9. The DNA for the CDR3 is TGTGCCAGCAGTTTGGGGGACCTGGGAGGGGAGACCCAGTACTTC. Its translation: CASSLGDLGGETQYF.

This rearrangement joins TRBV6-6 to TRBJ2-1; no firm D call. The CDR3 length is 11 residues. Trimming removed 6 bases from V and 8 bases from J, with 8 bases in between. In germline, CDR1 is MNHNY, CDR2 SVGAGI (reference sequence). The CDR3 protein is CASRRSYEQFF. The DNA of the CDR3 is TGTGCCAGCAGGAGGTCGTATGAGCAGTTCTTC.

The sample holds a few counts of this clonotype. The rearrangement joins TRBV14 to TRBJ1-2; D may be TRBD1 (6 bases). Trimming removed 4 bases at V and 0 bases at J, with 12 bases between. This CDR3 comprises 15 residues. Germline V gene data show CDR1 as SGHDN and CDR2 as FVKESK. The CDR3 DNA is TGTGCCAGCAGCCCTTGGGGGGCGCCTAACTATGGCTACACCTTC. This codes for CASSPWGAPNYGYTF.

This clonotype was seen a handful of times. The chain links TRBV3-1 to TRBJ2-7, with D possibly matching TRBD2 (5 bases). V was cut by 6 bases and J by 3 bases, with 21 bases left in between. The CDR3 runs 16 residues. Germline assignment: CDR1 LGHDT and CDR2 YNNKEL (reference sequence). The CDR3 here is CASRRYSADTNYEQYF. CDR3 nucleotide sequence: TGTGCCAGCAGGCGATATAGCGCGGATACTAACTACGAGCAGTACTTC.

Regarding this clonotype: One junction end disagrees with the germline gene, perhaps due to a read error. The chain recombines TRBV3-1 with TRBJ1-6, with unresolved D. This CDR3 has 12 amino acids. Germline CDR1 and CDR2: LGHDT and YNNKEL (reference sequence). The CDR3 coding sequence is TGTGCCAGCAGCCAAGAAGGACGAATCATCTACTTT. Its translation: CASSQEGRIIYF. The entire variable domain, with the rest obtained from reference TRBV3-1 and TRBJ1-6, is as follows: DTAVSQTPKYLVTQMGNDKSIKCEQNLGHDTMYWYKQDSKKFLKIMFSYNNKELIINETVPNRFSPKSPDKAHLNLHINSLELGDSAVYFCASSQEGRIIYFGNGTRLTVT.

This clonotype was seen a handful of times. The V gene is TRBV5-5, the J gene TRBJ2-7; 8 nucleotides align to TRBD1. Germline values: CDR1 SGHKS, CDR2 YYEKEE (reference sequence). The CDR3 loop spans 16 amino acids. With 1 base clipped from V and 3 bases from J, the junction kept 9 bases outside the gene matches. The CDR3 here is CASSLSFTGQDYEQYV. The DNA for the CDR3 is TGTGCCAGCAGCTTGTCTTTTACGGGACAGGACTACGAGCAGTACGTC.

This clonotype turned up a few times. V is TRBV20-1 and J is TRBJ1-1; D possibly corresponds to TRBD1 (6 bases). The CDR3 contains 15 residues. Trimming pared 1 base from V and 4 bases from J, leaving 16 bases between. Per the germline V gene, CDR1 is DFQATT and CDR2 is SNEGSKA (reference sequence). The CDR3 is CSARVFGVGATEAFF. The CDR3 region has the DNA TGCAGTGCTAGAGTCTTCGGGGTGGGGGCCACTGAAGCTTTCTTT.

The chain joins TRBV18 to TRBJ1-1, with no clear D. The ends were cut back, 4 bases at V and 1 base at J, with 13 bases in the middle. CDR1 KGHSH and CDR2 LQKENI come from the germline V gene. This CDR3 region has 15 residues. CDR3 nucleotides: TGTGCCAGCTCACAGCTCGGACTCCCGAACACTGAAGCTTTCTTT. The encoded protein is CASSQLGLPNTEAFF. Supplemented by reference TRBV18 and TRBJ1-1, the full variable domain reads NAGVMQNPRHLVRRRGQEARLRCSPMKGHSHVYWYRQLPEEGLKFMVYLQKENIIDESGMPKERFSAEFPKEGPSILRIQQVVRGDSAAYFCASSQLGLPNTEAFFGQGTRLTVV.